A selection of T cell receptor beta chains follows, all from one sample in a study of CD8 T cells in ankylosing spondylitis. From the 5' RACE reads, TCRdb called clonotypes with MiXCR, one entry per CDR3 protein. The table has under 950,000 distinct CDR3 sequences, under 20% seen once. Material for sequencing was blood, either unsorted or a sorted T cell fraction (not recorded which). These receptor sequences come from a male donor with ankylosing spondylitis. Both conserved end residues are part of each CDR3. Fields, in order: V gene, J gene, CDR3 protein.

V gene: TRBV12-3/TRBV12-4; J gene: TRBJ2-1; CDR3 protein: CASRPGRGNEQFF
V gene: TRBV6-1; J gene: TRBJ2-3; CDR3 protein: CASTEGDRVTDTQYF
V gene: TRBV29-1; J gene: TRBJ1-1; CDR3 protein: CSVAPNRPKMNTEAFF
V gene: TRBV6-2/TRBV6-3; J gene: TRBJ2-4; CDR3 protein: CASRTSGMIKNIQYF
V gene: TRBV20-1; J gene: TRBJ1-2; CDR3 protein: CSAQGYGYTF
V gene: TRBV6-2/TRBV6-3; J gene: TRBJ2-1; CDR3 protein: CASSYPLTSGSYHEQFF
V gene: TRBV15; J gene: TRBJ2-3; CDR3 protein: CATSRDRASGGIFYSTDTQYF
V gene: TRBV27; J gene: TRBJ1-5; CDR3 protein: CASSLAWLGNQPQHF
V gene: TRBV7-2; J gene: TRBJ2-7; CDR3 protein: CASSLDPEPYEQYF
V gene: TRBV7-2; J gene: TRBJ1-2; CDR3 protein: CASSPTPSLRGYGYTF
V gene: TRBV12-3/TRBV12-4; J gene: TRBJ1-2; CDR3 protein: CASSLTDFRHGYTF